The 29 T cell receptor beta chains in this list originate from one sample, sequenced in a study of PD-L1 blockade in urothelial cancer (dated by TCRdb to 2017 to 2019). Library construction relied on the immunoSEQ multiplex PCR assay. The table was pulled from immuneACCESS by TCRdb, which kept in-frame rearrangements only. Such tables lose some clones; where checked, under half of the loss comes from unresolved V genes, and the rest has no known cause. Within this sample are fewer than 40,000 clones, with more than 80% of them counted one time only. Just under 8.5% of the sample rests with the top ten. This specimen consisted of PBMCs, obtained around atezolizumab (anti-PD-L1) treatment. These receptors all stem from a man between 65 and 85 years old with urothelial cancer.

This chain connects TRBV5-1 to TRBJ1-3; 7 bases map to TRBD1. The CDR3 loop spans 14 amino acids. Germline CDR1 reads SGHRS; CDR2 reads YFSETQ. J gave up 0 bases and V 6 bases, and 3 bases lay outside the gene matches. The CDR3 region is CASKDRNSGNTIYF. CDR3 nucleotide sequence: TGCGCCAGCAAGGACAGGAACTCTGGAAACACCATATATTTT.

A few counts support this clone. V usage is TRBV10-1 and J usage is TRBJ2-1; 7 bases line up with TRBD1. Germline values: CDR1 WNHNN, CDR2 SYGVQD (reference sequence). Trimming removed 0 bases from V and 4 bases from J; junction bases left unmatched: 3. The CDR3 length is 15 residues. The DNA for the CDR3 is TGCGCCAGCAGTGAGTCGGCAGGGGGATACAATGAGCAGTTCTTC. Translating it yields CASSESAGGYNEQFF.

V usage is TRBV28 and J usage is TRBJ1-2; 9 bases are a match to TRBD1. The germline V gene encodes CDR1 MDHEN and CDR2 SYDVKM. The V gene end was trimmed by 3 bases and the J gene end by 7 bases; junction bases not matched to a gene: 12. CDR3 size: 16 residues. CDR3 loop: CASSFGTGYGIRGYTF. CDR3 DNA sequence: TGTGCCAGCAGTTTCGGGACAGGGTATGGAATACGTGGCTACACCTTC.

The chain links TRBV7-8 to TRBJ2-1, with D perhaps TRBD2 (5 bases). The V gene lost 5 bases and the J gene lost 0 bases, with 11 bases spanning the gap. The CDR3 is 15 residues long. Per the germline V gene, CDR1 is SGHVS and CDR2 is FQNEAQ. CDR3 sequence reads: CASSGGRLSYNEQFF. As DNA, the CDR3 is TGTGCCAGCAGCGGCGGGCGCCTCTCCTACAATGAGCAGTTCTTC.

V gene TRBV28 combines with J gene TRBJ2-5, with TRBD2 matching 7 bases. Germline V lookup: CDR1 MDHEN, CDR2 SYDVKM. The CDR3 loop spans 14 amino acids. V trimming: 5 bases; J trimming: 2 bases; junction bases outside the gene matches: 5. In nucleotides, the CDR3 is TGTGCCAGCAGTGCCGGGGGGATGCAAGAGACCCAGTACTTC. The encoded protein is CASSAGGMQETQYF.

The CDR3 here is CASSTGQGTDTQYF. The DNA of the CDR3 is TGTGCCAGCAGTACGGGACAGGGGACAGATACGCAGTATTTT. V usage is TRBV28 and J usage is TRBJ2-3, with 10 positions matching TRBD1. Trimming cost V 5 bases and J 3 bases; bases outside gene matches: 2. The CDR3 is 14 amino acids. Germline loops: CDR1 MDHEN, CDR2 SYDVKM.

This chain links TRBV6-6 with TRBJ2-7; TRBD2 agrees at 10 bases. V shed 8 bases, J shed 3 bases, and the junction held 4 bases outside the gene matches. CDR3 length equals 13 residues. Germline-derived CDR1 and CDR2 are MNHNY and SVGAGI (reference sequence). The CDR3 is CASCTSGIYEQYF. CDR3 bases: TGTGCCAGCTGTACTAGCGGGATCTACGAGCAGTACTTC.

The CDR3 coding sequence is TGTGCCAGCAGCGTAGGGGGACAGGGGATCGGGAGGGGGAACACCGGGGAGCTGTTTTTT. This gives the protein CASSVGGQGIGRGNTGELFF. The chain employs TRBV9 and TRBJ2-2; TRBD1 matches at 10 bases. Losses at the gene ends were 0 bases for V and 1 base for J; bases not matched to a gene: 12. Germline assignment: CDR1 SGDLS and CDR2 YYNGEE. The CDR3 extends over 20 amino acids.

The rearrangement links TRBV4-1 to TRBJ2-7, with 8 bases that match TRBD1. The V gene end was trimmed by 4 bases and the J gene end by 4 bases; junction bases not matched to a gene: 6. This CDR3 contains 14 residues. Germline CDR1 and CDR2: MGHRA and YSYEKL. This CDR3 reads CASSPGTGIYEQYF. CDR3 sequence (DNA): TGCGCCAGCAGCCCCGGGACAGGAATTTACGAGCAGTACTTC.

This chain's CDR3 is CASSYSGRSTRETQYF. The CDR3 region has the DNA TGCGCCAGCAGTTATAGCGGGAGGTCCACTCGAGAGACCCAGTACTTC. The V and J genes are TRBV5-1 and TRBJ2-5, with 10 bases that match TRBD2. V was clipped by 5 bases and J by 4 bases; unmatched bases: 11. CDR1 is SGHRS and CDR2 is YFSETQ in the germline V gene. The CDR3 has 16 amino acids.

V is TRBV5-1 and J is TRBJ2-3, with 8 positions matching TRBD2. This CDR3 has 15 residues. After removal of 0 bases from V and 5 bases from J, the junction contained 5 bases not matched to a gene. CDR1 and CDR2 from the germline V gene are SGHRS and YFSETQ. CDR3 coding DNA: TGCGCCAGCAGCTTGGAGTCGGGAGGGATAGATACGCAGTATTTT. Translation gives CASSLESGGIDTQYF.

This clone was counted only a few times. The chain has TRBV28 and TRBJ1-1; the D gene is possibly TRBD1 (5 bases). The CDR3 extends over 15 amino acids. V lost 3 bases to trimming and J lost 8 bases, with 19 bases between them. The germline V gene has CDR1 MDHEN and CDR2 SYDVKM. CDR3 DNA: TGTGCCAGCAGTTTCAATGAGGCGATCAGGGCGGAAGCTTTCTTT. This sequence encodes CASSFNEAIRAEAFF.

The V gene is TRBV4-1, the J gene TRBJ2-5; no firm D call. Germline assignment: CDR1 MGHRA and CDR2 YSYEKL. V was trimmed by 0 bases and J by 4 bases, leaving 6 bases between them. This CDR3 has 13 residues. The CDR3 DNA reads as TGCGCCAGCAGCCAAGAACTTCCAGAGACCCAGTACTTC. Encoded protein: CASSQELPETQYF.

The J gene is TRBJ1-1, the V gene TRBV9; the D gene is possibly TRBD1 (6 bases). The V gene's germline CDR1 is SGDLS and CDR2 YYNGEE. The CDR3 length is 14 residues. The V end lost 3 bases, the J end lost 1 base, and 10 bases lay between the germline ends. In DNA, the CDR3 is TGTGCCAGCAGCGCGGGACACTCGAACACTGAAGCTTTCTTT. It yields the protein CASSAGHSNTEAFF.

This clone was picked up a small number of times. J is TRBJ1-2 and V is TRBV14, with 7 bases matching TRBD1. Germline V gene data show CDR1 as SGHDN and CDR2 as FVKESK. The CDR3 has 13 residues. After removal of 1 base from V and 8 bases from J, the junction contained 4 bases not matched to a gene. CDR3 bases: TGTGCCAGCAGCCAAGTCGAGGGGGCCGGCTACACCTTC. It specifies CASSQVEGAGYTF.

The rearrangement uses TRBV6-6 and TRBJ2-7; 8 bases agree with TRBD2. CDR1 and CDR2 (germline): MNHNY, SVGAGI (reference sequence). The CDR3 loop spans 12 amino acids. Germline trimming cut 6 bases from V and 6 bases from J; bases unmatched to any gene: 4. Here the CDR3 DNA reads TGTGCCAGCAGCACGACTAGCGTCGAGCAGTACTTC. It specifies CASSTTSVEQYF.

This rearrangement joins TRBV7-3 to TRBJ2-6; perhaps TRBD2 as D (6 bases). Trimming shortened V by 5 bases and J by 4 bases, and 15 bases separated the two germline ends. The CDR3 spans 16 residues. Germline V CDR1 and CDR2: SGHTA, FQGTGA. CDR3 nucleotide sequence: TGTGCCAGCAGCCGCCTGGGACTTGGAGGGGCCAACGTCCTGACTTTC. It yields the protein CASSRLGLGGANVLTF.

V is TRBV2 and J is TRBJ2-6; 10 bases match TRBD2. After removal of 7 bases from V and 3 bases from J, the junction contained 9 bases not matched to a gene. There are 17 residues in the CDR3. CDR1 is SNHLY and CDR2 is FYNNEI in the germline V gene. CDR3 DNA sequence: TGTGCCAGCATCTTGGTAGCGGGAGGTCTTGGGGCCAACGTCCTGACTTTC. Encoded protein: CASILVAGGLGANVLTF.

The CDR3 region is CASSLMGSGNQPQHF. In DNA form, the CDR3 reads TGTGCCAGCAGCTTAATGGGGAGCGGCAATCAGCCCCAGCATTTT. The chain has TRBV7-2 and TRBJ1-5, with no clear D. This CDR3 region has 15 residues. Trimming removed 2 bases from V and 2 bases from J, with 10 bases in between. The germline V gene encodes CDR1 SGHTA and CDR2 FQGNSA.

This chain links TRBV28 with TRBJ1-3, with no clear D. This CDR3 spans 11 amino acids. Germline CDR1 MDHEN, CDR2 SYDVKM. Trimming took off 8 bases at V and 1 base at J, with 3 bases between the two ends. The CDR3 DNA follows: TGTGCCAGCCGTTCTGGAAACACCATATATTTT. Its protein product is CASRSGNTIYF.

The chain recombines TRBV5-1 with TRBJ1-1; 9 bases fit TRBD1. CDR1 is SGHRS, CDR2 YFSETQ, per germline. J lost 5 bases, V lost 1 base, and 6 bases had no gene match. The CDR3 contains 15 residues. The CDR3 region is CASSLSQGAGTEAFF. DNA for the CDR3: TGCGCCAGCAGCTTGTCACAGGGGGCGGGAACTGAAGCTTTCTTT.

This chain links TRBV6-5 with TRBJ2-2; TRBD1 aligns across 8 bases. The length of the CDR3 is 15 residues. Germline V gene lookup returns CDR1 MNHEY and CDR2 SVGAGI. J was trimmed by 4 bases and V by 4 bases; bases with no gene match: 5. CDR3 loop: CASSSPGQATGELFF. The CDR3 nucleotides are TGTGCCAGCAGTTCCCCGGGACAGGCCACCGGGGAGCTGTTTTTT.

The genes are TRBV21-1 and TRBJ2-7; TRBD2, as called in the table, went unchecked against the DNA. TRBV21-1 corresponds to a pseudogene. The CDR3 spans 17 residues. CDR3 coding DNA: TGTGCCAGCATCCTAAGGTCGACTAGCGGGAGTCCCTACGAGCAGTACTTC. Translating gives CASILRSTSGSPYEQYF.

V is TRBV9 and J is TRBJ1-5; TRBD1 might be the D (5 bases). The CDR3 runs 16 residues. CDR1 SGDLS and CDR2 YYNGEE come from the germline V gene. Trimming removed 4 bases at V and 7 bases at J, with 21 bases between. The CDR3 here is CASSLGPGGGSQPQHF. The CDR3 DNA is TGTGCCAGCAGCCTAGGGCCTGGGGGGGGAAGCCAGCCCCAGCATTTT.

The rearrangement links TRBV27 to TRBJ2-7; no clear D. V gave up 7 bases and J gave up 12 bases, with 7 bases separating them. The germline CDR1 and CDR2 sequences are MNHEY and SMNVEV (reference sequence). The length of the CDR3 is 8 residues. The CDR3 reads CASILAYF. The CDR3 nucleotides read TGTGCCAGCATTCTGGCGTACTTC.

As concerns this clone: One end of the junction is discordant with germline, which a read error may explain. The sample carries other DNA sequences with the same CDR3. The chain has TRBV10-2 and TRBJ2-2; D perhaps matches TRBD1 (5 bases). There are 13 residues in the CDR3. CDR1 and CDR2 (germline): WSHSY, SAAADI. CDR3 DNA: TGTGCCAGCAGTGAATTGGGGCCCCGGGAGCTGTTTTTT. Protein product: CASSELGPRELFF.

This clone has only a few counts. The chain is built from TRBV19 and TRBJ1-1; TRBD1 agrees at 8 bases. This CDR3 region has 13 residues. Losses at the gene ends were 7 bases for V and 3 bases for J; bases not matched to a gene: 4. Germline V gene sequence: CDR1 LNHDA, CDR2 SQIVND (reference sequence). The CDR3 DNA sequence: TGTGCCAGTACCAAGGACAGGGACACTGAAGCTTTCTTT. Translated, it gives CASTKDRDTEAFF.

Remarks on this clone: The junction departs from the called germline gene at one end, perhaps through a read error. V and J are TRBV5-1 and TRBJ1-3, with no clear D. The length of the CDR3 is 16 residues. CDR1 is SGHRS, CDR2 YFSETQ, per germline. The DNA for the CDR3 is TGCGCCAGCAGCTTGGACTTGACAAGCTCTGGAAGCACCATATATTTT. Protein sequence: CASSLDLTSSGSTIYF.

J is TRBJ2-2 and V is TRBV19; tentatively, D is TRBD1 (6 bases). The germline gives CDR1 LNHDA, CDR2 SQIVND (reference sequence). CDR3 length: 15 amino acids. V shed 2 bases and J shed 7 bases, with 14 bases lying between them. This CDR3 reads CASSINRVKGGELFF. The CDR3 nucleotides read TGTGCCAGTAGTATAAACAGGGTCAAAGGCGGGGAGCTGTTTTTT.